This paragraph covers one T cell receptor (beta chain) sequence. The record originates from a study of cytotoxic CD8 clonotypes in ibrutinib-treated CLL. The method was immunoSEQ multiplex PCR; TCRdb's version includes in-frame clones alone and lacks a portion of them. The sample has hundreds of thousands of clones; 70% are singletons. The clonotype was recovered from a human donor with chronic lymphocytic leukemia. The starting material was PBMCs, obtained after 24 months of ibrutinib treatment.

The chain's CDR3 is CASSPMAQGDTEAFF. In DNA form, the CDR3 reads TGTGCCAGCTCACCCATGGCGCAGGGGGATACTGAAGCTTTCTTT. The chain combines TRBV18 with TRBJ1-1; 7 nucleotides align to TRBD1. The CDR3 length is 15 residues. Per germline, CDR1 KGHSH and CDR2 LQKENI. V dropped 3 bases and J dropped 5; count of bases not matched to a gene: 9.